This TCR beta chain was recovered during a study of neurological immune-mediated disorders. Ten or more counts support this clonotype. As yet, its antigen is unknown. Study-wide results and limits: Expanded clones shared no identical CDR3 amino acid sequences across subjects, which suggested private TCR-beta repertoires in all groups. There was no clinical or MRI feature that showed an association with the multiple sclerosis repertoire cluster.

TCRdb re-called the 5' RACE reads with MiXCR, one entry per CDR3 protein. This table holds about 120,000 distinct CDR3 sequences, more than 2.5% found once. The CDR3 covers 15 residues. Losses at the gene ends were 2 bases for V and 4 bases for J; bases not matched to a gene: 8. Germline lookup yields CDR1 MNHEY and CDR2 SVGAGI. The rearrangement links TRBV6-5 to TRBJ2-7, with TRBD1 matching 7 bases. This TCR derives from a woman aged 25 to 39 with multiple sclerosis. Material for sequencing was PBMCs. The CDR3 DNA follows: TGTGCCAGCAGTTACGGAACGGGACAGCAATACGAGCAGTACTTC. This sequence encodes CASSYGTGQQYEQYF.